Ten or more counts support the clone carrying this T cell receptor beta chain. With iRepertoire HTBI primers and Arm-PCR of CDR3 regions, TCR beta libraries were built. A single record per CDR3 protein comes from TCRdb applying MiXCR to the multiplex PCR reads. Seen here are around 450,000 distinct CDR3 sequences, around 16% observed once, and the top ten hold roughly an eighth. Documented time point: newly diagnosed GD, antithyroid drugs for less than 3 months. There was RNA extracted from PBMCs, and the TCR library was made from it. V lost 4 bases and J lost 2; bases outside the gene matches: 10. The CDR3 runs to 17 residues. Germline assignment: CDR1 SGHAT and CDR2 FQDESV (reference sequence). This record comes from a study of regulatory T cells in long-lasting Graves disease. These data were also filed under a second study, of T cells in Graves' hyperthyroidism and ophthalmopathy.

Source: peripheral blood mononuclear cells (PBMCs), taken at new diagnosis, from a patient treated with antithyroid drugs. This chain links TRBV11-1 with TRBJ2-3; TRBD2 agrees at 9 bases. This TCR was recovered from a man aged 40-50 years with Graves disease. CDR3 in amino acids: CASSSKPSGIITDTQYF. The CDR3 nucleotides read TGTGCCAGCAGCTCGAAGCCTAGCGGGATCATCACAGATACGCAGTATTTT.